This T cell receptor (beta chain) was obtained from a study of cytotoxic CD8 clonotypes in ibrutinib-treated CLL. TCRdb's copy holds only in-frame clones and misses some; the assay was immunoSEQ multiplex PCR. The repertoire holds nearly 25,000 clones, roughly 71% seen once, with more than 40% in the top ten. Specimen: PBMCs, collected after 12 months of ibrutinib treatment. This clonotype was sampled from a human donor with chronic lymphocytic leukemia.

CDR3 sequence: CASSEPTGTPQYF. CDR3 DNA sequence: TGCGCCAGCAGTGAGCCGACTGGGACACCCCAGTACTTC. This chain joins TRBV10-2 and TRBJ2-7, with D possibly matching TRBD1 (6 bases). Germline V gene lookup returns CDR1 WSHSY and CDR2 SAAADI. This CDR3 region has 13 residues. V was trimmed by 2 bases and J by 10 bases, leaving 15 bases between them.